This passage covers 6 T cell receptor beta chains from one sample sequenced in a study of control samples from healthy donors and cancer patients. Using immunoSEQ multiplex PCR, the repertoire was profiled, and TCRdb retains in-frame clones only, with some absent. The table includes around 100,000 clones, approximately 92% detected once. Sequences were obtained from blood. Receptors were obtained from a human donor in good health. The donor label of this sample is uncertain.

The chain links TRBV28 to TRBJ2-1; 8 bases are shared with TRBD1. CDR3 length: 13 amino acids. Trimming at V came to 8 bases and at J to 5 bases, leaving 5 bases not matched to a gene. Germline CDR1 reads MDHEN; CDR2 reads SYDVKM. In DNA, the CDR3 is TGTGCCAGCCGGACAGGGACTCACAATGAGCAGTTCTTC. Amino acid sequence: CASRTGTHNEQFF.

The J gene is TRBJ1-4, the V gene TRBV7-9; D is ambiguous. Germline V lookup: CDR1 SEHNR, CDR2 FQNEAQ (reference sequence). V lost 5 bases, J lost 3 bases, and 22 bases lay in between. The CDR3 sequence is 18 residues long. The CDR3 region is CASSLPPRSFRANEKLFF. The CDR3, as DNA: TGTGCCAGCAGCCTCCCGCCAAGGTCGTTTCGGGCTAATGAAAAACTGTTTTTT.

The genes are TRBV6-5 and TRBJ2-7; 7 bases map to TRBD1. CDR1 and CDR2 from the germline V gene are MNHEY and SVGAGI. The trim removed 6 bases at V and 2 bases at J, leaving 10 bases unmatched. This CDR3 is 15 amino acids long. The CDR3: CASRSPSQGAYEQYF. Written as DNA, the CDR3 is TGTGCCAGCAGGAGTCCCTCTCAGGGGGCCTACGAGCAGTACTTC.

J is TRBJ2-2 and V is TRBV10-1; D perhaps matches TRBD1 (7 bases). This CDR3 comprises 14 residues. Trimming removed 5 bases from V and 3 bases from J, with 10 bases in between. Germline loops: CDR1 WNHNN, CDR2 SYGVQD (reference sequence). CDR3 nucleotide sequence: TGCGCCAGCAGTCAGGGGGAGGACACCGGGGAGCTGTTTTTT. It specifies CASSQGEDTGELFF.

CDR3 sequence (DNA): TGTGCCAGCAGCTTATGGGACAGGGCGGTGGTCGGAAACACCATATATTTT. It specifies CASSLWDRAVVGNTIYF. The chain has TRBV7-8 and TRBJ1-3; 9 bases are a match to TRBD1. V was pared by 2 bases and J by 4 bases, with 9 bases of the junction left unmatched. The length of the CDR3 is 17 residues. Germline-derived CDR1 and CDR2 are SGHVS and FQNEAQ.

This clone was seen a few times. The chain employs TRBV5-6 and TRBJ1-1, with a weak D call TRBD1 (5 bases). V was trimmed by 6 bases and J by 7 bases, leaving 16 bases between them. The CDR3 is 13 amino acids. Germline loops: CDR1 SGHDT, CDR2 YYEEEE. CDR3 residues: CASIKRTGIEAFF. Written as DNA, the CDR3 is TGTGCCAGCATCAAACGTACAGGAATTGAAGCTTTCTTT.